Following are 17 T cell receptor beta chains from one sample sequenced in a study of T cells in localized non-small cell lung cancer. TCRdb's table, derived via immunoSEQ multiplex PCR, lists solely in-frame clones and lacks some. Of 53,000 or so clones in the sample, roughly nine tenths were seen once. The specimen was peripheral blood, collected before any cancer treatment. These TCRs come from a man between 35 and 75 years old with stage I lung adenocarcinoma.

This chain joins TRBV7-2 and TRBJ2-1; TRBD2 might be the D (6 bases). Germline V CDR1 and CDR2: SGHTA, FQGNSA. The CDR3 loop spans 16 amino acids. The V end lost 3 bases, the J end lost 0 bases, and 12 bases lay between the germline ends. CDR3 residues: CASSLSDGSSYNEQFF. CDR3 nucleotides: TGTGCCAGCAGCTTGTCGGACGGGAGCTCCTACAATGAGCAGTTCTTC.

The chain joins TRBV27 to TRBJ2-7; D call uncertain. V shed 6 bases and J shed 0 bases, with 12 bases lying between them. CDR1 and CDR2 from the germline V gene are MNHEY and SMNVEV (reference sequence). CDR3 length: 14 amino acids. The CDR3 sequence: CASRSETDSYEQYF. CDR3 coding DNA: TGTGCCAGCAGGAGCGAAACCGACTCCTACGAGCAGTACTTC.

The chain is built from TRBV7-9 and TRBJ1-1, with unresolved D. CDR1 and CDR2 (germline): SEHNR, FQNEAQ (reference sequence). Trimming took off 5 bases at V and 1 base at J, with 14 bases between the two ends. The CDR3 runs 15 residues. CDR3 in amino acids: CASSLVGRGNTEAFF. Here the CDR3 DNA reads TGTGCCAGCAGCCTAGTTGGGCGGGGGAACACTGAAGCTTTCTTT. The entire variable domain, with the rest obtained from reference TRBV7-9 and TRBJ1-1, is as follows: DTGVSQNPRHKITKRGQNVTFRCDPISEHNRLYWYRQTLGQGPEFLTYFQNEAQLEKSRLLSDRFSAERPKGSFSTLEIQRTEQGDSAMYLCASSLVGRGNTEAFFGQGTRLTVV.

V is TRBV6-5 and J is TRBJ1-1; perhaps TRBD1 as D (5 bases). Germline V lookup: CDR1 MNHEY, CDR2 SVGAGI. V was cut by 6 bases and J by 6 bases, with 14 bases left in between. The CDR3 spans 13 residues. CDR3 loop: CASSHPLGAEAFF. In DNA, the CDR3 is TGTGCCAGCAGCCACCCCCTAGGGGCTGAAGCTTTCTTT.

The genes are TRBV21-1 and TRBJ2-7; TRBD1 reflects the table's D call only, with no check against the DNA. TRBV21-1 is noted as a pseudogene. There are 16 residues in the CDR3. CDR3 in amino acids: CASSKGHPGQAYEQYF. The CDR3 nucleotides are TGTGCCAGCAGCAAAGGCCATCCGGGACAGGCATACGAGCAGTACTTC.

The chain is built from TRBV5-5 and TRBJ2-7; D is undetermined. The ends were cut back, 3 bases at V and 2 bases at J, with 9 bases in the middle. The CDR3 is 13 amino acids. Germline V CDR1 and CDR2: SGHKS, YYEKEE (reference sequence). CDR3 in amino acids: CASSSLNPYEQYF. CDR3 DNA: TGTGCCAGCAGCTCCTTAAACCCCTACGAGCAGTACTTC.

The chain has TRBV5-1 and TRBJ2-5; D is undetermined. V gave up 3 bases and J gave up 1 base, with 10 bases separating them. This CDR3 contains 14 residues. Germline V gene data show CDR1 as SGHRS and CDR2 as YFSETQ. The CDR3 reads CASSWAQSQETQYF. The CDR3 DNA reads TGCGCCAGCAGCTGGGCGCAATCCCAAGAGACCCAGTACTTC.

The rearrangement links TRBV18 to TRBJ2-7; TRBD2 matches at 7 bases. This CDR3 comprises 16 residues. The trim removed 0 bases at V and 0 bases at J, leaving 5 bases unmatched. CDR1 and CDR2 (germline): KGHSH, LQKENI. The CDR3 DNA reads as TGTGCCAGCTCACCACCGTCGCCGGGGGGCTCCTACGAGCAGTACTTC. Protein: CASSPPSPGGSYEQYF.

The V gene is TRBV5-4, the J gene TRBJ2-1; 13 bases fit TRBD2. This CDR3 comprises 16 residues. Germline lookup yields CDR1 SGHNT and CDR2 YYREEE (reference sequence). J was trimmed by 4 bases and V by 4 bases; bases with no gene match: 5. Written as DNA, the CDR3 is TGTGCCAGCAGCGCCGGGACTAGCGGGGTATACAATGAGCAGTTCTTC. Residues: CASSAGTSGVYNEQFF.

This clone is a singleton in its sample. The CDR3 DNA reads TGCGCCAGCAGCTCAACCGGGACAAGGAACACCGGGGAGCTGTTTTTT. This sequence encodes CASSSTGTRNTGELFF. This chain uses TRBV5-1 with TRBJ2-2; tentatively, D is TRBD1 (6 bases). The CDR3 consists of 16 residues. Trimming pared 3 bases from V and 1 base from J, leaving 13 bases between. The germline V gene encodes CDR1 SGHRS and CDR2 YFSETQ.

This clone was seen just once. The chain recombines TRBV7-2 with TRBJ2-2; 7 bases align to TRBD2. V shed 3 bases and J 6 bases; nucleotides not matched to a gene: 7. Germline V gene data show CDR1 as SGHTA and CDR2 as FQGNSA. The CDR3 is made up of 15 amino acids. In DNA, the CDR3 is TGTGCCAGCAGCTTTACAGCGGGGCGTCCCGGGGAGCTGTTTTTT. This encodes CASSFTAGRPGELFF.

The chain links TRBV9 to TRBJ2-2; 8 nucleotides agree with TRBD2. With V trimmed by 7 bases and J by 1 base, 3 bases remained unmatched. Germline V gene lookup returns CDR1 SGDLS and CDR2 YYNGEE. CDR3 size: 14 residues. The CDR3 sequence: CASRSGGNTGELFF. Written as DNA, the CDR3 is TGTGCCAGCCGAAGCGGGGGGAACACCGGGGAGCTGTTTTTT.

CDR3 in DNA: TGTGCCAGTAGTACCATAGCGGGAGCGGTGGAGCAGTACTTC. It specifies CASSTIAGAVEQYF. The V call is TRBV19, the J call TRBJ2-7; 9 bases are a match to TRBD2. The CDR3 has 14 amino acids. Germline CDR1 is LNHDA and CDR2 is SQIVND (reference sequence). Losses at the gene ends were 4 bases for V and 7 bases for J; bases not matched to a gene: 8.

This sequence joins TRBV5-4 and TRBJ2-1; 7 nucleotides agree with TRBD1. Germline CDR1 SGHNT, CDR2 YYREEE (reference sequence). Trimming at V came to 1 base and at J to 3 bases, leaving 7 bases not matched to a gene. CDR3 length equals 16 residues. CDR3 amino acids: CASSLPSGQYYNEQFF. DNA of the CDR3: TGTGCCAGCAGCTTGCCCTCGGGACAGTACTACAATGAGCAGTTCTTC.

The CDR3 DNA reads TGTGCCAGCAGCCCGCCTACCGGGGACAGCGGGTTTCCTGAAGCTTTCTTT. This encodes CASSPPTGDSGFPEAFF. The chain combines TRBV28 with TRBJ1-1; TRBD1 agrees at 7 bases. Per germline, CDR1 MDHEN and CDR2 SYDVKM. The CDR3 extends over 17 amino acids. V was clipped by 6 bases and J by 6 bases; unmatched bases: 19.

CDR3 in amino acids: CASSLRGRDQETQYF. In DNA form, the CDR3 reads TGTGCCAGCAGTTTGAGGGGCAGAGACCAAGAGACCCAGTACTTC. The chain couples TRBV27 to TRBJ2-5; D is perhaps TRBD1 or TRBD2 (5 bases each). Per germline, CDR1 MNHEY and CDR2 SMNVEV (reference sequence). The germline V and J ends were trimmed by 3 bases and 0 bases, with 11 bases remaining between them. The CDR3 totals 15 residues.

The chain combines TRBV6-1 with TRBJ2-5; tentative D call: TRBD2 (6 bases). V lost 4 bases and J lost 14, with 17 bases in between. The CDR3 extends over 12 amino acids. CDR1 is MNHNS, CDR2 SASEGT, per germline. The CDR3 loop is CASSGPGLARYF. CDR3 sequence (DNA): TGTGCCAGCAGTGGACCGGGACTGGCCAGATACTTC.